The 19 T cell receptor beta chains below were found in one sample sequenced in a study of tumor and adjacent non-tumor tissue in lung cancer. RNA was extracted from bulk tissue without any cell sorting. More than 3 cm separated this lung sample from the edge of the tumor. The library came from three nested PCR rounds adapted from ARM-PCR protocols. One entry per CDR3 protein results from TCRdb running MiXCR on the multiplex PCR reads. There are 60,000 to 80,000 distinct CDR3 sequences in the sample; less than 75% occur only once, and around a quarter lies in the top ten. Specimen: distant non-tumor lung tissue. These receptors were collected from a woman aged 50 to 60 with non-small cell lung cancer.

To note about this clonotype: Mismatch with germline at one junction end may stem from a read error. The chain's CDR3 is CSVRVPGTRPGSSCNEQFF. The CDR3 DNA is TGCAGTGTTAGAGTTCCTGGGACTAGACCAGGAAGCTCCTGCAATGAGCAGTTCTTC. V and J are TRBV20-1 and TRBJ2-1; 8 positions match TRBD2. Germline assignment: CDR1 DFQATT and CDR2 SNEGSKA (reference sequence). This CDR3 region has 19 residues.

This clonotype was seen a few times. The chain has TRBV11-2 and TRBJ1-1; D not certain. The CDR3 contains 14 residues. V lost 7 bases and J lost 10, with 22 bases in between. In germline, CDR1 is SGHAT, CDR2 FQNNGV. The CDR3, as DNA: TGTGCCAGCAAGTTAGTGTCACGTACGTGGGGAGCTTTCTTT. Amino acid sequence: CASKLVSRTWGAFF.

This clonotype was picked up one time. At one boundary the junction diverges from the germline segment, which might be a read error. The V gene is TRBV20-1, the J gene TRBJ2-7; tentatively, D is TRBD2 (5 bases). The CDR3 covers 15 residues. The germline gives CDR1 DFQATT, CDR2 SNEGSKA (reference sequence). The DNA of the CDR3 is TGCAGTGCGCCAGACTACTCGACCCTCTCCTACAAGCAGTACTTT. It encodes CSAPDYSTLSYKQYF.

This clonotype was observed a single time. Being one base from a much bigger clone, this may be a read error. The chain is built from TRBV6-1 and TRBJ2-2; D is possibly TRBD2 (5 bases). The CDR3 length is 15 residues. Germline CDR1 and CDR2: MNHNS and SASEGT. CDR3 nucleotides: TGTGCCAGCAGTGTACACGGGATGAACGCCGGGGAGCTGTTTTTT. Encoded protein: CASSVHGMNAGELFF.

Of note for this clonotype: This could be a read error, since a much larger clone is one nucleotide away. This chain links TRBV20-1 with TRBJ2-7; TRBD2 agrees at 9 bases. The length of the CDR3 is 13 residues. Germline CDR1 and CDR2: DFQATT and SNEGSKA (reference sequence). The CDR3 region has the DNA TGCAGTACTAGTTCTAGCGGGGCCTACGAGCAGTACTTC. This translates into CSTSSSGAYEQYF.

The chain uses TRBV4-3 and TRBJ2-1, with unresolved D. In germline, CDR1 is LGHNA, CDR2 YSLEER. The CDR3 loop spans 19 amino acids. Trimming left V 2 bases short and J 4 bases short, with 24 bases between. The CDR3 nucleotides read TGCGCCAGCAGCCAAAGGACCTATAGTCCAAACAGAGTGTACAATGAGCAGTTCTTC. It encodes CASSQRTYSPNRVYNEQFF.

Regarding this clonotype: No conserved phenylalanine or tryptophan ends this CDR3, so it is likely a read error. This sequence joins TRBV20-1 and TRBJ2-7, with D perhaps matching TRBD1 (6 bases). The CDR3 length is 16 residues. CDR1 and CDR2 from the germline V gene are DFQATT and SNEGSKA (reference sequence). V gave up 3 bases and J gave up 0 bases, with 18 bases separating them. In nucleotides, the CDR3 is TGCAGTGCTAGCGTCCAGGGGACCGATAGCTCCTACGAGCAGTACCTC. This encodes CSASVQGTDSSYEQYL.

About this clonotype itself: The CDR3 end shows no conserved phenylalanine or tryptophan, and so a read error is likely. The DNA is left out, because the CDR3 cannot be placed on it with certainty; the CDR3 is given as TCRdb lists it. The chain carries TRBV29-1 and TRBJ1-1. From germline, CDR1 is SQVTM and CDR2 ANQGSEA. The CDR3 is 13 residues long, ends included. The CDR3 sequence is CSVYHSMNTEAFI.

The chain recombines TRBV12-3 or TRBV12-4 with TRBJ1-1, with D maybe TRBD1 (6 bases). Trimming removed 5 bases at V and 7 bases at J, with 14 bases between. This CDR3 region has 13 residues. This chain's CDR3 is CASSIAQGIEAFF. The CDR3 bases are TGTGCCAGCAGTATCGCACAGGGCATTGAAGCTTTCTTT.

The CDR3 sequence is CASSYLGRMKQYF. In DNA form, the CDR3 reads TGTGCCAGCAGTTACCTGGGTCGGATGAAGCAGTACTTC. This chain uses TRBV6-2 or TRBV6-3 with TRBJ2-7; D ambiguous. Germline V gives CDR1 MNHEY, CDR2 SVGEGT. V was shortened by 2 bases and J by 8 bases, with 13 bases between the two germline ends. The CDR3 length is 13 residues.

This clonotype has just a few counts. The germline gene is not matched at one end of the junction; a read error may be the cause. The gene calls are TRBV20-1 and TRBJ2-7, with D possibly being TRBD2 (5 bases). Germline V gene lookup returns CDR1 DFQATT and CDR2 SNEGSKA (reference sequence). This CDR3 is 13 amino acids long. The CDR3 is CSAWERGSYEQYF. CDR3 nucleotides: TGCAGTGCTTGGGAACGGGGATCCTACGAGCAGTATTTC.

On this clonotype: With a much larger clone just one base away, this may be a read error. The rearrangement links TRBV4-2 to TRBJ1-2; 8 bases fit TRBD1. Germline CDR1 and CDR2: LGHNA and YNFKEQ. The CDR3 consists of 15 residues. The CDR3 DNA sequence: TGTACCAGCAGCCAAGAGGAAACAGGGGGCTATGGCTACACCTTC. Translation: CTSSQEETGGYGYTF.

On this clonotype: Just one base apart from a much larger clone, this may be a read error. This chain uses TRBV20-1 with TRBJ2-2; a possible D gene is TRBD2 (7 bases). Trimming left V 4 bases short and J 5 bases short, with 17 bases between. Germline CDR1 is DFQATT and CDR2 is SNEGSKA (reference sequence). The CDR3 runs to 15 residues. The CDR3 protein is CSATSGEGETGELFF. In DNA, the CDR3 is TGCAGTGCTACTTCGGGGGAGGGGGAGACCGGGGAGCTGTTTTTT.

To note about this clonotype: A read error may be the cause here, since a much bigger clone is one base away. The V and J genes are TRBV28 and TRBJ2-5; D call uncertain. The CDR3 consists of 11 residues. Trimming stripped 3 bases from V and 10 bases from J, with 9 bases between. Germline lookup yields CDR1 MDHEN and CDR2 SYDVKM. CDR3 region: CASSFGKSQYF. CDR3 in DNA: TGTGCCAGCAGTTTCGGAAAGAGCCAGTACTTC.

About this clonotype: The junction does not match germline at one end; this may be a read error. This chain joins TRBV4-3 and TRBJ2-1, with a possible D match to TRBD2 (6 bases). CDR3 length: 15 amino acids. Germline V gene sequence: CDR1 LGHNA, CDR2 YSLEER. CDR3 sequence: CESSQDGGRHNEHFF. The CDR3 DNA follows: TGCGAGAGCAGCCAAGACGGGGGAAGACACAATGAGCATTTCTTC.

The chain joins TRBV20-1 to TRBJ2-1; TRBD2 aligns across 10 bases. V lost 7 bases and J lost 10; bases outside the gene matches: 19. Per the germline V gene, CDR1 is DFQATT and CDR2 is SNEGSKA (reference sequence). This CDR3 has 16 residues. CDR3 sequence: CSVRGLSGRTDGEQFF. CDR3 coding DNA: TGCAGTGTCAGAGGACTTAGCGGGAGGACCGACGGGGAGCAGTTCTTC.

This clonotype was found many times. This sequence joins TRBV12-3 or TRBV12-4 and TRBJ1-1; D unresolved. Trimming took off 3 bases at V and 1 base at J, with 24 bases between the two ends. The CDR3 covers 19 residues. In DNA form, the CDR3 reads TGTGCCAGCAGTTTCGGCAGACCCCATTCGGGCGGCTCGAACACTGAAGCTTTCTTT. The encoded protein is CASSFGRPHSGGSNTEAFF.

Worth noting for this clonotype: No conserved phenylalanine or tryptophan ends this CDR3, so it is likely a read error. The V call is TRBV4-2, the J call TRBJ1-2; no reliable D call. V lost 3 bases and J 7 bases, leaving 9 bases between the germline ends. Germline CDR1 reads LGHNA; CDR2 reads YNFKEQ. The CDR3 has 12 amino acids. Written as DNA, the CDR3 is TGTGCCAGCAGCCATCACAGCTGTGGCTACACCTCC. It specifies CASSHHSCGYTS.

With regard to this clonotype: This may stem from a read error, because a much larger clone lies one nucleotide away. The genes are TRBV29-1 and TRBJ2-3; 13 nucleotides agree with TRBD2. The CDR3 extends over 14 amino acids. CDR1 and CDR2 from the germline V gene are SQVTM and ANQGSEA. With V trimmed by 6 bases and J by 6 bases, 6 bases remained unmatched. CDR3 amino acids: CSVALAGGMDTQYF. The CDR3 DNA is TGCAGCGTCGCACTAGCGGGAGGGATGGATACGCAGTATTTT.